The 30 T cell receptor beta chains below all came from one sample that was sequenced in a study of blood T cell repertoires in COVID-19. The table came from immunoSEQ multiplex PCR; TCRdb's copy has only in-frame clones and leaves some out. The sample consists of 310,000 or so clones, around 90% of them appearing once. What was sequenced was PBMCs or T cells enriched from blood (not recorded which). Receptor source: a woman aged 18-35 years with acute COVID-19.

The genes are TRBV27 and TRBJ1-2; 11 bases are shared with TRBD1. The CDR3 totals 13 residues. V shed 5 bases and J 5 bases; nucleotides not matched to a gene: 1. From germline, CDR1 is MNHEY and CDR2 SMNVEV (reference sequence). CDR3 sequence: CASSRDRGYGYTF. The CDR3 DNA follows: TGTGCCAGCAGTCGGGACAGGGGGTATGGCTACACCTTC.

This clone was picked up one time. The V call is TRBV24-1, the J call TRBJ2-1; D possibly corresponds to TRBD2 (6 bases). This CDR3 is 14 amino acids long. The V and J ends lost 4 bases and 5 bases respectively, with 11 bases between them. Germline V gene sequence: CDR1 KGHDR, CDR2 SFDVKD. The CDR3 nucleotides are TGTGCCACCAGTGAGCTAGGCGGGGACAATGAGCAGTTCTTC. Translation: CATSELGGDNEQFF.

In its sample, this clone was seen once. The chain recombines TRBV4-3 with TRBJ2-1, with D possibly matching TRBD2 (5 bases). This CDR3 is built from 16 residues. Trimming removed 1 base from V and 0 bases from J, with 10 bases in between. Germline loops: CDR1 LGHNA, CDR2 YSLEER. CDR3: CASSQAAGSSYNEQFF. The CDR3, as DNA: TGCGCCAGCAGCCAAGCGGCGGGTAGCTCCTACAATGAGCAGTTCTTC.

The chain links TRBV9 to TRBJ1-6, with D perhaps matching TRBD1 (6 bases). The CDR3 is 15 amino acids. Germline V lookup: CDR1 SGDLS, CDR2 YYNGEE. Trimming cost V 3 bases and J 7 bases, with 14 bases left between them. CDR3 nucleotide sequence: TGTGCCAGCAGCGGTGTTGGGGGCTTGAATTCACCCCTCCACTTT. This gives the protein CASSGVGGLNSPLHF.

The chain links TRBV6-5 to TRBJ2-5; D perhaps matches TRBD1 (5 bases). V lost 6 bases and J lost 8, with 16 bases in between. This CDR3 has 13 amino acids. The V gene's germline CDR1 is MNHEY and CDR2 SVGAGI. The CDR3 DNA sequence: TGTGCCAGCAGCCAACCCCAAACAGGAACCCAGTACTTC. Residues: CASSQPQTGTQYF.

This clone has at least ten counts. DNA for the CDR3: TGTGCCAGCAGCTTAGCGCGGGCGGACCCGGGCTCTGGGGCCAACGTCCTGACTTTC. Residues: CASSLARADPGSGANVLTF. The V and J genes are TRBV7-9 and TRBJ2-6, with D possibly matching TRBD2 (5 bases). Trimming cost V 0 bases and J 0 bases, with 15 bases left between them. CDR3 length: 19 amino acids. CDR1 is SEHNR, CDR2 FQNEAQ, per germline (reference sequence).

V is TRBV30 and J is TRBJ1-5; D might be TRBD1 (6 bases). Germline CDR1 and CDR2: GTSNPN and SVGIG (reference sequence). The germline V and J ends were trimmed by 2 bases and 0 bases, with 17 bases remaining between them. This CDR3 contains 17 residues. CDR3 DNA sequence: TGTGCCTGGAGTCGTGGCAGGGGAGTTAATAGCAATCAGCCCCAGCATTTT. Translating gives CAWSRGRGVNSNQPQHF.

The chain couples TRBV24-1 to TRBJ1-2; 9 bases line up with TRBD1. Trimming cost V 9 bases and J 2 bases; bases outside gene matches: 3. Germline CDR1 and CDR2: KGHDR and SFDVKD. This CDR3 comprises 13 residues. The CDR3 bases are TGTGCCACCTCCACAGGGGGCAACTATGGCTACACCTTC. As protein: CATSTGGNYGYTF.

The V call is TRBV28, the J call TRBJ2-5, with 13 bases that match TRBD2. This CDR3 has 17 residues. Germline-derived CDR1 and CDR2 are MDHEN and SYDVKM. The V gene end was trimmed by 2 bases and the J gene end by 5 bases; junction bases not matched to a gene: 8. The DNA for the CDR3 is TGTGCCAGCAGTTTAACCACTAGCGGGAGGGCCACGGAGACCCAGTACTTC. Its protein is CASSLTTSGRATETQYF.

J is TRBJ2-5 and V is TRBV18; a possible D gene is TRBD1 (6 bases). The germline CDR1 and CDR2 sequences are KGHSH and LQKENI. The CDR3 runs to 14 residues. V gave up 3 bases and J gave up 4 bases, with 12 bases separating them. CDR3 DNA sequence: TGTGCCAGCTCACCTTACAGGGCCCCAGAGACCCAGTACTTC. Residues: CASSPYRAPETQYF.

The gene calls are TRBV7-2 and TRBJ2-3; TRBD2 might be the D (5 bases). CDR1 is SGHTA, CDR2 FQGNSA, per germline. The V end was cut by 4 bases, the J end by 2 bases, with 10 bases between. The CDR3 loop spans 14 amino acids. CDR3 protein: CASSSPGITDTQYF. The CDR3 DNA is TGTGCCAGCAGCTCCCCGGGGATCACAGATACGCAGTATTTT.

The sample holds one count of this clone. This chain links TRBV9 with TRBJ2-2; 7 nucleotides match TRBD2. Trimming removed 5 bases from V and 6 bases from J; junction bases left unmatched: 4. The CDR3 loop spans 13 amino acids. Germline V gene lookup returns CDR1 SGDLS and CDR2 YYNGEE. CDR3 DNA: TGTGCCAGCAGACCAGCGGGGTCCGGGGAGCTGTTTTTT. As protein: CASRPAGSGELFF.

The chain employs TRBV4-1 and TRBJ2-3, with D perhaps TRBD2 (6 bases). V was cut by 1 base and J by 3 bases, with 11 bases left in between. The CDR3 runs to 15 residues. Germline V gives CDR1 MGHRA, CDR2 YSYEKL. CDR3 region: CASSQVGLATDTQYF. The CDR3 region has the DNA TGCGCCAGCAGCCAAGTGGGACTGGCGACAGATACGCAGTATTTT.

V is TRBV3-1 (or the pseudogene TRBV3-2) and J is TRBJ2-1, with 9 bases aligning to TRBD2. V trimming: 4 bases; J trimming: 4 bases; junction bases outside the gene matches: 8. Germline V gene data show CDR1 as LGHDT and CDR2 as YNNKEL (reference sequence). The CDR3 length is 16 residues. This CDR3 reads CASSPRGGRGYNEQFF. DNA for the CDR3: TGTGCCAGCAGCCCCCGGGGCGGGAGGGGGTACAATGAGCAGTTCTTC.

Concerning this clone: An end of the junction differs from the germline gene, which may be a read error. V is TRBV7-6 and J is TRBJ2-7, with TRBD1 matching 8 bases. The V gene's germline CDR1 is SGHVS and CDR2 FNYEAQ. The CDR3 covers 13 residues. As DNA, the CDR3 is TGTGCCAGTAGCTCCTACAGGGGGGTTGAGCAGTACTTC. Amino acids: CASSSYRGVEQYF.

V usage is TRBV4-3 and J usage is TRBJ1-5; D possibly corresponds to TRBD1 (5 bases). CDR3 length: 15 residues. V gave up 0 bases and J gave up 7 bases, with 13 bases separating them. Germline V gives CDR1 LGHNA, CDR2 YSLEER. The CDR3 DNA sequence: TGCGCCAGCAGCCAAGATATGGGCGGGGCCCAGCCCCAGCATTTT. Translating gives CASSQDMGGAQPQHF.

The chain carries TRBV2 and TRBJ1-3; D ambiguous. The V end was cut by 6 bases, the J end by 4 bases, with 7 bases between. The germline gives CDR1 SNHLY, CDR2 FYNNEI. The CDR3 runs 12 residues. This CDR3 reads CASRGGGNTIYF. CDR3 DNA: TGTGCCAGCAGGGGAGGCGGAAACACCATATATTTT.

The chain uses TRBV6-1 and TRBJ2-3, with TRBD2 matching over 8 bases. Germline lookup yields CDR1 MNHNS and CDR2 SASEGT. The CDR3 is 15 amino acids. With V trimmed by 3 bases and J by 2 bases, 4 bases remained unmatched. The CDR3 sequence: CASSDGGGTTDTQYF. The DNA for the CDR3 is TGTGCCAGCAGTGATGGCGGGGGGACCACAGATACGCAGTATTTT.

The chain has TRBV4-2 and TRBJ1-1; no firm D call. CDR1 LGHNA and CDR2 YNFKEQ come from the germline V gene. Trimming left V 3 bases short and J 0 bases short, with 11 bases between. The CDR3 consists of 15 residues. The CDR3 loop reads CASSQEMRVNTEAFF. The CDR3 nucleotides are TGTGCCAGCAGCCAGGAAATGAGGGTGAACACTGAAGCTTTCTTT.

The V and J genes are TRBV4-2 and TRBJ1-2; 11 nucleotides line up with TRBD1. The CDR3 covers 15 residues. Germline CDR1 is LGHNA and CDR2 is YNFKEQ. J gave up 4 bases and V 4 bases, and 5 bases lay outside the gene matches. Here the CDR3 reads CASSPRTGGSYGYTF. The CDR3 bases are TGTGCCAGCAGCCCCAGGACAGGGGGCAGCTATGGCTACACCTTC.

The chain uses TRBV30 and TRBJ2-2; a weak D match, TRBD1 (7 bases). This CDR3 contains 15 residues. V shed 1 base and J shed 0 bases, with 9 bases lying between them. Germline-derived CDR1 and CDR2 are GTSNPN and SVGIG (reference sequence). The CDR3 bases are TGTGCCTGGAGTGGCGGGACAGCGAACACCGGGGAGCTGTTTTTT. It specifies CAWSGGTANTGELFF.

Remarks on this clone: The same CDR3 arises from other DNA sequences in this sample as well. This chain joins TRBV27 and TRBJ2-2; D call uncertain. CDR1 is MNHEY, CDR2 SMNVEV, per germline (reference sequence). CDR3 length: 13 amino acids. V lost 6 bases and J lost 1, with 6 bases in between. The CDR3 nucleotides read TGTGCCAGCAGGCCCGGGAACACCGGGGAGCTGTTTTTT. This gives the protein CASRPGNTGELFF.

The rearrangement uses TRBV4-3 and TRBJ2-1, with 8 bases matching TRBD2. CDR1 and CDR2 from the germline V gene are LGHNA and YSLEER. V shed 0 bases and J 0 bases; nucleotides not matched to a gene: 7. CDR3 length: 18 amino acids. CDR3 in DNA: TGCGCCAGCAGCCAAGATCGGGCAAGCGGGAGCTCCTACAATGAGCAGTTCTTC. This encodes CASSQDRASGSSYNEQFF.

V and J are TRBV29-1 and TRBJ1-1; D is unresolved. Per germline, CDR1 SQVTM and CDR2 ANQGSEA. The length of the CDR3 is 14 residues. Trimming stripped 3 bases from V and 0 bases from J, with 11 bases between. CDR3 sequence (DNA): TGCAGCGTTGAGCATCCCGGTATGAACACTGAAGCTTTCTTT. This sequence encodes CSVEHPGMNTEAFF. The entire variable domain, with the rest obtained from reference TRBV29-1 and TRBJ1-1, is as follows: SAVISQKPSRDICQRGTSLTIQCQVDSQVTMMFWYRQQPGQSLTLIATANQGSEATYESGFVIDKFPISRPNLTFSTLTVSNMSPEDSSIYLCSVEHPGMNTEAFFGQGTRLTVV.

The chain joins TRBV18 to TRBJ2-7, with 7 bases that match TRBD1. The V gene's germline CDR1 is KGHSH and CDR2 LQKENI. The junction had 11 bases not matched to a gene; V was cut back by 4 bases and J by 2 bases. There are 16 residues in the CDR3. Written as DNA, the CDR3 is TGTGCCAGCTCACGCGCCGGGACAGCCTCAGCCTACGAGCAGTACTTC. This translates into CASSRAGTASAYEQYF.

In this sample, this clone turned up once. This chain connects TRBV27 to TRBJ2-1; 10 bases align to TRBD2. Losses at the gene ends were 4 bases for V and 15 bases for J; bases not matched to a gene: 6. The CDR3 runs 12 residues. The V gene's germline CDR1 is MNHEY and CDR2 SMNVEV (reference sequence). The CDR3 coding sequence is TGTGCCAGCAGTTCAGCGGGAGGGCAGGGGTTCTTC. Translating gives CASSSAGGQGFF.

Comment on this clone: This CDR3 is also generated by other DNA sequences in the sample. J is TRBJ2-7 and V is TRBV7-9; tentative D call: TRBD2 (7 bases). Between the trimmed V and J ends, which lost 5 bases and 1 base, there was a span of 12 bases. This CDR3 contains 14 residues. The germline V gene encodes CDR1 SEHNR and CDR2 FQNEAQ (reference sequence). Here the CDR3 DNA reads TGTGCCAGCAGCCTCGGGGGGCCTTCCTACGAGCAGTACTTC. This translates into CASSLGGPSYEQYF.

J is TRBJ2-2 and V is TRBV27; D gene ambiguous. The CDR3 is made up of 12 amino acids. V shed 6 bases and J shed 5 bases, with 7 bases lying between them. Germline V CDR1 and CDR2: MNHEY, SMNVEV (reference sequence). DNA of the CDR3: TGTGCCAGCAGGGAGAGGACCGGGGAGCTGTTTTTT. Translated: CASRERTGELFF.

J is TRBJ2-3 and V is TRBV7-8; weak D call: TRBD2 (6 bases). V was trimmed by 5 bases and J by 2 bases, leaving 17 bases between them. CDR3 length: 16 amino acids. Germline V CDR1 and CDR2: SGHVS, FQNEAQ. The CDR3 bases are TGTGCCAGCAGCCCCGAGGGTAGCGGTGACACAGATACGCAGTATTTT. This gives the protein CASSPEGSGDTDTQYF.

In DNA, the CDR3 is TGTGCCTGGAATGGCGGAACTGAAGCTTTCTTT. Translating gives CAWNGGTEAFF. The chain joins TRBV30 to TRBJ1-1; D unclear. This CDR3 region has 11 residues. The V end lost 4 bases, the J end lost 5 bases, and 8 bases lay between the germline ends. CDR1 is GTSNPN and CDR2 is SVGIG in the germline V gene (reference sequence).